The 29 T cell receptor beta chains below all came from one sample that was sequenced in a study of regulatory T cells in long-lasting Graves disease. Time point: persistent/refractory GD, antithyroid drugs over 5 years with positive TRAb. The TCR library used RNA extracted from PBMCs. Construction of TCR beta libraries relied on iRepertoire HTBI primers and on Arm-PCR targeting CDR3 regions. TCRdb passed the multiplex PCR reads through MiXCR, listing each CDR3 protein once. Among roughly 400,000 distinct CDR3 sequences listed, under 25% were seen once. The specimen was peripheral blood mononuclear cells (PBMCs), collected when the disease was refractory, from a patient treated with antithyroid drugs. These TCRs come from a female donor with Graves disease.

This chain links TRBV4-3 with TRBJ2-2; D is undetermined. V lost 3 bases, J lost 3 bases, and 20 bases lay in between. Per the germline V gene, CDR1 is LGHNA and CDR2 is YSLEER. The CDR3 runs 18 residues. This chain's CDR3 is CASSQTEIGSTYTGELFF. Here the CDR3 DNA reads TGCGCCAGCAGCCAGACCGAAATCGGGTCTACCTACACCGGGGAGCTGTTTTTT.

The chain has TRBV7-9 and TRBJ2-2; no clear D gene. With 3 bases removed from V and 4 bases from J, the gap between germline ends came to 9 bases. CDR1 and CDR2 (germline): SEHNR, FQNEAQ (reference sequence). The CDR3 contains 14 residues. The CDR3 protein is CASSFGPSTGELFF. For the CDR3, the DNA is TGTGCCAGCAGCTTTGGACCGAGCACCGGGGAGCTGTTTTTT.

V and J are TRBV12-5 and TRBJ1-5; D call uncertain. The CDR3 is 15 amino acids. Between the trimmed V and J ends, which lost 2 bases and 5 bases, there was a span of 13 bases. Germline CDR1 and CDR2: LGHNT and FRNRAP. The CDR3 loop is CASGLPLVDHQPQHF. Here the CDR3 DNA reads TGTGCTAGTGGTTTGCCGCTCGTCGACCATCAGCCCCAGCATTTT. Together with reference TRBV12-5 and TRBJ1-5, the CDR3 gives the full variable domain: DARVTQTPRHKVTEMGQEVTMRCQPILGHNTVFWYRQTMMQGLELLAYFRNRAPLDDSGMPKDRFSAEMPDATLATLKIQPSEPRDSAVYFCASGLPLVDHQPQHFGDGTRLSIL.

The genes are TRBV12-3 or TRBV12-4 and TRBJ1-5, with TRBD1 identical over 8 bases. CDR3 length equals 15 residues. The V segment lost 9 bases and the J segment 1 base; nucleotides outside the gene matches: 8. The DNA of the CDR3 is TGTGCCAGGACCAAGGGACAGGCGAGCAATCAGCCCCAGCATTTT. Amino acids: CARTKGQASNQPQHF.

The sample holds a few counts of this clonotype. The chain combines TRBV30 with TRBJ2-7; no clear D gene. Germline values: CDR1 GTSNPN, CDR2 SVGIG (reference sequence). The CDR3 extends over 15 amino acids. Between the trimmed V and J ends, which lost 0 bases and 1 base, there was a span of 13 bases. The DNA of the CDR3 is TGTGCCTGGAGTGTCGGCAGATTACAATCCTACGAGCAGTACTTC. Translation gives CAWSVGRLQSYEQYF.

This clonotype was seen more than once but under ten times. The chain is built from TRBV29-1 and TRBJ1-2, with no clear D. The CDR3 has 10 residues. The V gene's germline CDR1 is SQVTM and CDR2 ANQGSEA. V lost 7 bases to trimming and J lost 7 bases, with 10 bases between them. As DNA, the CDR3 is TGCAGCGCGGGCCCCCTTGGCTACACCTTC. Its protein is CSAGPLGYTF.

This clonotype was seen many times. This CDR3 reads CATSEEMEGSNRNYGYTF. The CDR3 DNA sequence: TGTGCCACCAGTGAAGAAATGGAGGGTTCCAACCGGAACTATGGCTACACCTTC. The chain combines TRBV24-1 with TRBJ1-2; D is unclear. This CDR3 spans 18 amino acids. V dropped 4 bases and J dropped 2 bases, with 22 bases sitting between them. CDR1 is KGHDR, CDR2 SFDVKD, per germline.

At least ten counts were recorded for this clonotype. CDR3 region: CSARDLGGGSIETQYF. DNA for the CDR3: TGCAGTGCTAGAGATCTCGGGGGGGGGAGCATTGAGACCCAGTACTTC. J is TRBJ2-5 and V is TRBV20-1; TRBD2 agrees at 8 bases. Germline V gene data show CDR1 as DFQATT and CDR2 as SNEGSKA (reference sequence). The CDR3 runs 16 residues. The trim removed 0 bases at V and 5 bases at J, leaving 11 bases unmatched.

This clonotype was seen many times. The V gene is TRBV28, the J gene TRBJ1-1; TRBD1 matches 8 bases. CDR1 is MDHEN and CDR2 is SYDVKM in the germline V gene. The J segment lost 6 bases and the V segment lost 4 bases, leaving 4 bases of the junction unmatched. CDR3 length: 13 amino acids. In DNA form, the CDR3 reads TGTGCCAGCAGTTCGGACAGGGCCGCTGAAGCTTTCTTT. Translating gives CASSSDRAAEAFF.

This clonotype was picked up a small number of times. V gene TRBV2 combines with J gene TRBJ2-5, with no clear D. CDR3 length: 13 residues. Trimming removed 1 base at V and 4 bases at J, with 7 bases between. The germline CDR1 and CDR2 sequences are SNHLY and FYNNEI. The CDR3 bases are TGTGCCAGCAGTGAAGAAGGGCCAGAGACCCAGTACTTC. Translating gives CASSEEGPETQYF.

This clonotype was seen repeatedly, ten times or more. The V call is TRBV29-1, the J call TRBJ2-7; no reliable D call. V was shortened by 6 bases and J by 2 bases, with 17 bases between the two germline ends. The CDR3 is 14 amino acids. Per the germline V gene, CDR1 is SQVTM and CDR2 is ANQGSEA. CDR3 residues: CSVVSGPEPYEQYF. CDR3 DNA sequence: TGCAGCGTCGTGTCCGGGCCAGAACCCTACGAGCAGTACTTC.

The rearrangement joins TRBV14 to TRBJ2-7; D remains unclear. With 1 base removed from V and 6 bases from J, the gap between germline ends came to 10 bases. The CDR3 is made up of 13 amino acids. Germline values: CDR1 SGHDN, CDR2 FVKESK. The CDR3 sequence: CASSQGWLVEQYF. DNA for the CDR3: TGTGCCAGCAGCCAAGGATGGCTGGTCGAGCAGTACTTC.

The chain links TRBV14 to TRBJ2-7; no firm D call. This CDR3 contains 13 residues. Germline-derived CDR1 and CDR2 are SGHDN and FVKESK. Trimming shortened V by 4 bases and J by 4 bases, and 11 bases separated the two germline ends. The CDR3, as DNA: TGTGCCAGCAGCCGCCTGGCACATTACGAGCAGTACTTC. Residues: CASSRLAHYEQYF.

This CDR3 is CASSQGRDRANYGYTF. In DNA form, the CDR3 reads TGCGCCAGCAGCCAAGGACGTGACAGGGCCAACTATGGCTACACCTTC. The chain couples TRBV4-1 to TRBJ1-2, with 7 bases matching TRBD1. Trimming cost V 1 base and J 2 bases; bases outside gene matches: 7. The CDR3 runs 16 residues. CDR1 MGHRA and CDR2 YSYEKL come from the germline V gene.

The CDR3 spells CASSQGDRGRQPQHF. The CDR3 nucleotides are TGCGCCAGCAGCCAAGGGGACAGGGGGCGTCAGCCCCAGCATTTT. The chain combines TRBV4-1 with TRBJ1-5; TRBD1 matches at 12 bases. V dropped 1 base and J dropped 6; count of bases not matched to a gene: 1. Germline V gene sequence: CDR1 MGHRA, CDR2 YSYEKL. The CDR3 has 15 residues.

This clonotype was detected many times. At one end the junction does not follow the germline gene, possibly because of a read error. CDR3 coding DNA: TGTGCCAGCAGTCACTCGGGACAGGGCTCCTATAATTCACCCCTCCACTTT. Translating it yields CASSHSGQGSYNSPLHF. The V call is TRBV6-2 or TRBV6-3, the J call TRBJ1-6; 9 bases fit TRBD1. CDR1 is MNHEY and CDR2 is SVGEGT in the germline V gene. The CDR3 extends over 17 amino acids.

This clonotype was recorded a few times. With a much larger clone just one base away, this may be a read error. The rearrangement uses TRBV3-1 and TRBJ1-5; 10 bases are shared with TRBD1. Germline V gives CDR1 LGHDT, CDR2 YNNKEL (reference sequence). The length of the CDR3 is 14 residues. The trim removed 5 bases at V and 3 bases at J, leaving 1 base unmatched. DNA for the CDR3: TGTGCCAGCAGCGGGACAGGGGACAATCAGCCCCAGCATTTT. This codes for CASSGTGDNQPQHF.

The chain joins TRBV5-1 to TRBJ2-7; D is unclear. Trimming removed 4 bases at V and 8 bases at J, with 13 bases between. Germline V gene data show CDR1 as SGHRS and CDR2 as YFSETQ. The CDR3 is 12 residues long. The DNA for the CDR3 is TGCGCCAGCAGCCGCGACGGACCCAAGCAGTACTTC. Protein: CASSRDGPKQYF.

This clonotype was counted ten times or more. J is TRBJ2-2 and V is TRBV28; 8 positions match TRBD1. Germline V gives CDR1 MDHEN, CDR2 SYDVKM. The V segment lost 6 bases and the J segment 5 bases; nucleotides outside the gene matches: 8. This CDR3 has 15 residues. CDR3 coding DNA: TGTGCCAGCAGGCGTCAGGGGGCAAGGACCGGGGAGCTGTTTTTT. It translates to CASRRQGARTGELFF.

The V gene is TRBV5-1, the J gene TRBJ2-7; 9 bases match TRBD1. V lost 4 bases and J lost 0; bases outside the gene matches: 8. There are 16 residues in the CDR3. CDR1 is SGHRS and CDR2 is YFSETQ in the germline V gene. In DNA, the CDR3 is TGCGCCAGCAGCGTTCGGGACAGGGTCACCTCCTACGAGCAGTACTTC. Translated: CASSVRDRVTSYEQYF.

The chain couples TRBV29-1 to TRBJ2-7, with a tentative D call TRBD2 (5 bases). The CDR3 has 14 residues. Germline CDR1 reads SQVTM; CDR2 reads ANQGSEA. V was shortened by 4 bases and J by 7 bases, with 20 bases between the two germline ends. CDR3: CSVVKGWGAREQYF. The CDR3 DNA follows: TGCAGCGTTGTGAAGGGCTGGGGAGCGCGTGAGCAGTACTTC.

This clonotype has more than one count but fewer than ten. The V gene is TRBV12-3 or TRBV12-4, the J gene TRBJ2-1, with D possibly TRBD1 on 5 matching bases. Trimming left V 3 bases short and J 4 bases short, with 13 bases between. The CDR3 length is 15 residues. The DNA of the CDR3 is TGTGCCAGCAGTTTGCGGCAGGGCCCATACAATGAGCAGTTCTTC. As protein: CASSLRQGPYNEQFF.

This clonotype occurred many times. DNA for the CDR3: TGTGCCAGCAGCCTAGAAGTAGATTGGAGAAATGGCTACACCTTC. Its translation is CASSLEVDWRNGYTF. The V and J genes are TRBV7-2 and TRBJ1-2, with no clear D. V lost 5 bases and J lost 6, with 19 bases in between. Germline V lookup: CDR1 SGHTA, CDR2 FQGNSA. The CDR3 has 15 residues.

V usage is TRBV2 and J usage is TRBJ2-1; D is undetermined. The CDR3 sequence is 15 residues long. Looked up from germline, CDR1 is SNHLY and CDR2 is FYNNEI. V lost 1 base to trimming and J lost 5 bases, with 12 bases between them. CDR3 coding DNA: TGTGCCAGCAGTGAAGGAGTATTGGGGAACAATGAGCAGTTCTTC. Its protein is CASSEGVLGNNEQFF.

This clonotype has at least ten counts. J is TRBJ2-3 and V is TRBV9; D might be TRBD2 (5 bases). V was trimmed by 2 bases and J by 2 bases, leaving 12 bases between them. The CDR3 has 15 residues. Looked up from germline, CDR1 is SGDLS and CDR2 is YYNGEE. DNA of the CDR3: TGTGCCAGCAGCGTTCAAGCTAGCTACACAGATACGCAGTATTTT. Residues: CASSVQASYTDTQYF.

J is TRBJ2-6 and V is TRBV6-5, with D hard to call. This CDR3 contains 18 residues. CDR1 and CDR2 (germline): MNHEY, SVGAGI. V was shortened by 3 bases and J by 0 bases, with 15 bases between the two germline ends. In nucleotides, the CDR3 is TGTGCCAGCAGTTATTCCTTCGGCCGCAGCTCTGGGGCCAACGTCCTGACTTTC. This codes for CASSYSFGRSSGANVLTF.

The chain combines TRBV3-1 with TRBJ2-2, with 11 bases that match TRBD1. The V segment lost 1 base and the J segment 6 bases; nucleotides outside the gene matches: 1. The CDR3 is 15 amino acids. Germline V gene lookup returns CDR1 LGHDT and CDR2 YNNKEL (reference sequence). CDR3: CASSQAGQGAGELFF. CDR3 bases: TGTGCCAGCAGCCAAGCGGGACAGGGGGCCGGGGAGCTGTTTTTT.

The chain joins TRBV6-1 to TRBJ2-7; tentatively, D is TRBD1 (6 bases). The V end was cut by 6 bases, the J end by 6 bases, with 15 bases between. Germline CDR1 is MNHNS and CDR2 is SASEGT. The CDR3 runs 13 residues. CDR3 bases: TGTGCCAGCAGGTCACAGGGAATGGGCGAGCAGTACTTC. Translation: CASRSQGMGEQYF.

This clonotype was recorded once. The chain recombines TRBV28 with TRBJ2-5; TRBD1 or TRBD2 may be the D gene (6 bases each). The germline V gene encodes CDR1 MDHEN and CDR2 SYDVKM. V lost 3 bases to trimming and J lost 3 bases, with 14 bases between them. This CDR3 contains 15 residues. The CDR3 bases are TGTGCCAGCAGTTTGGGCGGAGGGGGGAAAGAGACCCAGTACTTC. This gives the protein CASSLGGGGKETQYF.